The 18 T cell receptor beta chains below come from one sample, sequenced in a study of T cells after yellow fever vaccination. TCRdb re-analysed the 5' RACE reads in MiXCR, keeping a single row per CDR3 protein. In the table there are approximately 510,000 distinct CDR3 sequences, just over 20% of which are singletons. The source was PBMCs, collected less than 25 days after the first yellow fever vaccination. The source of these receptors is a young man who received the YFV17D yellow fever vaccine.

The gene calls are TRBV20-1 and TRBJ1-3; unclear D gene. Trimming stripped 0 bases from V and 1 base from J, with 10 bases between. Germline V gene sequence: CDR1 DFQATT, CDR2 SNEGSKA (reference sequence). This CDR3 has 15 residues. This CDR3 is CSARDLNRSGNTIYF. CDR3 bases: TGCAGTGCTAGAGATCTTAACCGATCTGGAAACACCATATATTTT.

The sample holds a few counts of this clonotype. The V call is TRBV11-2, the J call TRBJ2-1, with a tentative D call TRBD2 (6 bases). V was pared by 5 bases and J by 9 bases, with 20 bases between. From germline, CDR1 is SGHAT and CDR2 FQNNGV. This CDR3 comprises 15 residues. CDR3 protein: CASSPLLRGEVEQFF. The CDR3 DNA reads TGTGCCAGCAGCCCGCTATTGCGGGGTGAAGTTGAGCAGTTCTTC.

This clonotype was recorded a few times. The CDR3 DNA sequence: TGTGCCAGCAGTCCCTCCCGAATCCGACTAAGCACAGATACGCAGTATTTT. Its translation: CASSPSRIRLSTDTQYF. This sequence joins TRBV27 and TRBJ2-3, with a possible D match to TRBD2 (5 bases). V was trimmed by 5 bases and J by 0 bases, leaving 18 bases between them. The germline V gene has CDR1 MNHEY and CDR2 SMNVEV (reference sequence). The CDR3 totals 17 residues.

This chain links TRBV28 with TRBJ2-7, with 13 bases that match TRBD2. The CDR3 is made up of 15 amino acids. V was clipped by 5 bases and J by 3 bases; unmatched bases: 4. From germline, CDR1 is MDHEN and CDR2 SYDVKM. The CDR3 spells CASSIGLAGDYEQYV. The CDR3 bases are TGTGCCAGCAGTATCGGACTAGCGGGGGACTACGAGCAGTACGTC.

This clonotype turned up a few times. V usage is TRBV25-1 and J usage is TRBJ2-3; 8 bases align to TRBD2. The CDR3 runs to 15 residues. Germline V gives CDR1 MGHDK, CDR2 SYGVNS. The ends lost 3 bases at V and 4 bases at J; junction bases unmatched: 6. CDR3 bases: TGTGCCAGCAGTGAGCCGGGGGGGCTGGCAGATACGCAGTATTTT. It yields the protein CASSEPGGLADTQYF.

This chain connects TRBV9 to TRBJ2-5; D gene ambiguous. Germline values: CDR1 SGDLS, CDR2 YYNGEE. The CDR3 runs to 15 residues. Deletions cut 0 bases from V and 9 bases from J, with 18 bases between. CDR3 amino acids: CASSVGAGLTEAQYF. The DNA of the CDR3 is TGTGCCAGCAGCGTAGGAGCCGGGCTGACCGAGGCCCAGTACTTC. Drawing the rest from reference TRBV9 and TRBJ2-5, the complete variable domain is DSGVTQTPKHLITATGQRVTLRCSPRSGDLSVYWYQQSLDQGLQFLIQYYNGEERAKGNILERFSAQQFPDLHSELNLSSLELGDSALYFCASSVGAGLTEAQYFGPGTRLLVL.

A few counts support this clonotype. The DNA for the CDR3 is TGTGCCAGCACCCTTACCGGGACAGGGGGCACAGATACGCAGTATTTT. Protein: CASTLTGTGGTDTQYF. The genes are TRBV6-1 and TRBJ2-3; 10 bases are a match to TRBD1. The CDR3 has 16 residues. In germline, CDR1 is MNHNS, CDR2 SASEGT. After removal of 7 bases from V and 1 base from J, the junction contained 8 bases not matched to a gene.

J is TRBJ1-4 and V is TRBV7-8, with D hard to call. Germline V gene sequence: CDR1 SGHVS, CDR2 FQNEAQ. V was clipped by 2 bases and J by 5 bases, with 15 bases between them. The CDR3 is made up of 16 amino acids. The CDR3 coding sequence is TGTGCCAGCAGCTTAAGAGGCTGGGCCTCAAATGAAAAACTGTTTTTT. Translated: CASSLRGWASNEKLFF.

The chain links TRBV20-1 to TRBJ1-5; 7 nucleotides agree with TRBD1. The CDR3 spans 15 residues. V was clipped by 6 bases and J by 5 bases; unmatched bases: 13. Germline V gene lookup returns CDR1 DFQATT and CDR2 SNEGSKA (reference sequence). CDR3 nucleotides: TGCAGTGCGATCGACAGGGCTCAGGTTTATCAGCCCCAGCATTTT. Its translation is CSAIDRAQVYQPQHF.

The chain joins TRBV10-3 to TRBJ2-2; a possible D gene is TRBD2 (7 bases). The CDR3 totals 16 residues. The ends were cut back, 3 bases at V and 3 bases at J, with 14 bases in the middle. CDR1 and CDR2 (germline): ENHRY, SYGVKD. The DNA of the CDR3 is TGTGCCATCAGTGAAGAGGGGGGGCTCGACACCGGGGAGCTGTTTTTT. This encodes CAISEEGGLDTGELFF.

This clonotype was found many times. J is TRBJ2-3 and V is TRBV3-1, with 8 bases that match TRBD2. V lost 1 base, J lost 4 bases, and 1 base stayed unmatched. The V gene's germline CDR1 is LGHDT and CDR2 YNNKEL (reference sequence). The CDR3 contains 14 residues. The CDR3 loop reads CASSQGRGADTQYF. CDR3 DNA sequence: TGTGCCAGCAGCCAAGGGCGGGGGGCAGATACGCAGTATTTT.

Only a few counts were recorded for this clonotype. The chain carries TRBV5-1 and TRBJ1-1; D remains ambiguous. Germline CDR1 SGHRS, CDR2 YFSETQ. V gave up 6 bases and J gave up 0 bases, with 9 bases separating them. This CDR3 has 13 residues. The CDR3 DNA reads as TGCGCCAGCATGCGGCAGGTGAACACTGAAGCTTTCTTT. It is translated as CASMRQVNTEAFF.

On this clonotype: A much larger clone lies a single base off, so this may be a read error. This chain joins TRBV12-3 or TRBV12-4 and TRBJ1-3; 7 positions agree with TRBD1. J gave up 4 bases and V 2 bases, and 2 bases lay outside the gene matches. The CDR3 contains 14 residues. CDR3 sequence: CASSLRGQGNTIYF. CDR3 bases: TGTGCCAGCAGTTTAAGGGGACAGGGAAACACCATATATTTT.

This clonotype was recorded many times. This sequence joins TRBV11-2 and TRBJ2-2, with D possibly TRBD2 on 5 matching bases. The V end lost 2 bases, the J end lost 4 bases, and 11 bases lay between the germline ends. CDR3 length equals 15 residues. Germline values: CDR1 SGHAT, CDR2 FQNNGV. The CDR3 here is CASSLWLASTGELFF. The CDR3 nucleotides read TGTGCCAGCAGCTTATGGCTAGCTAGCACCGGGGAGCTGTTTTTT. The whole variable domain, filled in from reference TRBV11-2 and TRBJ2-2, reads EAGVAQSPRYKIIEKRQSVAFWCNPISGHATLYWYQQILGQGPKLLIQFQNNGVVDDSQLPKDRFSAERLKGVDSTLKIQPAKLEDSAVYLCASSLWLASTGELFFGEGSRLTVL.

The V call is TRBV7-9, the J call TRBJ2-2; TRBD1 agrees at 9 bases. CDR3 length: 17 residues. The junction had 13 bases not matched to a gene; V was cut back by 5 bases and J by 6 bases. Germline V gene data show CDR1 as SEHNR and CDR2 as FQNEAQ (reference sequence). CDR3 coding DNA: TGTGCCAGCAGCCCCATACCGGGACAGGGTCCCGCCGGGGAGCTGTTTTTT. It is translated as CASSPIPGQGPAGELFF.

V gene TRBV7-9 combines with J gene TRBJ2-3, with D tentatively TRBD1 or TRBD2 (5 bases each). CDR3 length: 15 residues. Germline V lookup: CDR1 SEHNR, CDR2 FQNEAQ (reference sequence). V dropped 4 bases and J dropped 4 bases, with 15 bases sitting between them. As DNA, the CDR3 is TGTGCCAGCAGCTGGGACCCCCGCAAGGCAGATACGCAGTATTTT. Translation: CASSWDPRKADTQYF.

This rearrangement joins TRBV5-1 to TRBJ2-7; D is undetermined. The V and J ends lost 4 bases and 0 bases respectively, with 17 bases between them. Germline V lookup: CDR1 SGHRS, CDR2 YFSETQ. The CDR3 covers 16 residues. CDR3 DNA: TGCGCCAGCAGCCCTTCCCGGTACGGCAGCTCCTACGAGCAGTACTTC. This sequence encodes CASSPSRYGSSYEQYF.

The chain couples TRBV6-1 to TRBJ1-1, with 10 nucleotides matching TRBD1. The germline gives CDR1 MNHNS, CDR2 SASEGT. Trimming cost V 6 bases and J 3 bases; bases outside gene matches: 19. This CDR3 contains 19 residues. CDR3 sequence: CASSKGDRGIARWDTEAFF. CDR3 DNA sequence: TGTGCCAGCAGCAAAGGGGACAGGGGAATCGCCCGGTGGGACACTGAAGCTTTCTTT.